Listed below are T cell receptor beta chains from one sample, sequenced in a study of early T cells in non-severe SARS-CoV-2 infection. In TCRdb, the 5' RACE reads were re-called with MiXCR into one record per CDR3 protein. The sample lists more than 65,000 distinct CDR3 sequences, less than 15% occurring once. Sequencing was performed on whole blood. The receptors were gathered from an adult who was a healthcare worker with PCR-confirmed SARS-CoV-2 infection or an uninfected control (not recorded which). The CDR3 runs from the conserved cysteine through the conserved F or W. D genes are given only for firm matches. Only some rows state a clone size, as once, few, many or a class for expanded clones.

D,V,size,J,length,DNA,CDR3
-,TRBV5-1,-,TRBJ2-2,14,TGCGCCAGCAGCTTGACCGCGGACACCGGGGAGCTGTTTTTT,CASSLTADTGELFF
-,TRBV20-1,few,TRBJ1-2,9,TGCAGTGCTACCCGACCCCTCACCTTC,CSATRPLTF
-,TRBV5-1,-,TRBJ2-1,13,TGCGCCAGCACCCAGACAGTGTACAATGAGCAGTTCTTC,CASTQTVYNEQFF
TRBD2,TRBV5-1,-,TRBJ2-1,15,TGCGCCAGCACCATAGCGGGAAGCTCCTACAATGAGCAGTTCTTC,CASTIAGSSYNEQFF
-,TRBV10-3,many,TRBJ2-7,12,TGTGCCATCAGTGAGCCAAATTACGAGCAGTACTTC,CAISEPNYEQYF
-,TRBV29-1,few,TRBJ1-2,8,TGCAGCGCCTATGGCTACACCTTC,CSAYGYTF
TRBD1,TRBV6-1,-,TRBJ1-6,13,TGTGCCAGCAGGGACAGGGGCGCTTCACCCCTCCATTTT,CASRDRGASPLHF
TRBD1,TRBV6-6,many,TRBJ2-1,14,TGTGCCACCTTACCGGGACAGGGGGGCGATGAGCAGTTCTTC,CATLPGQGGDEQFF
-,TRBV6-4,-,TRBJ2-7,10,TGTGCCAGCAGGATCTACGAGCAGTACTTC,CASRIYEQYF
-,TRBV20-1,-,TRBJ2-1,11,TGCAGTGCTAGTAAGGGTAGTGAGCAGTTCTTC,CSASKGSEQFF
-,TRBV12-3/TRBV12-4,-,TRBJ1-4,15,TGTGCCAGCAGCCTTAAGACAGCAACTAATGAAAAACTGTTTTTT,CASSLKTATNEKLFF
-,TRBV7-8,-,TRBJ2-5,14,TGTGCCAGCAGCGTAACGGACTATGCAGAGACCCAGTACTTC,CASSVTDYAETQYF
-,TRBV11-3,many,TRBJ2-1,16,TGTGCCAGCAGCGGGCGGGGCGCTGGATCCTACAATGAGCAGTTCTTC,CASSGRGAGSYNEQFF
-,TRBV6-5,many,TRBJ2-7,14,TGTGCCAGCAGTATCGCAGGGTTTACCTACGAGCAGTACTTC,CASSIAGFTYEQYF
-,TRBV29-1,many,TRBJ2-4,11,TGCAGCGCAACCGGGACGAACATTCAGTACTTC,CSATGTNIQYF
-,TRBV12-3/TRBV12-4,few,TRBJ2-2,15,TGTGCCAGCAGTTTTAGGTTCCGTGGGTCCGGGGAGCTGTTTTTT,CASSFRFRGSGELFF
-,TRBV7-6,-,TRBJ2-7,14,TGTGCCAGCAGCTTAGGGCGCGCCTCCTACGAGCAGTACTTC,CASSLGRASYEQYF
-,TRBV7-2,few,TRBJ2-7,14,TGTGCCAGCAGCCCTAGGAATGGCATCTACGAGCAGTACTTC,CASSPRNGIYEQYF
-,TRBV10-2,few,TRBJ2-7,13,TGCGCCAGCAGTGAGTTAGGGGCGAACGAGCAGTACTTC,CASSELGANEQYF
TRBD1,TRBV27,many,TRBJ2-1,14,TGTGCCAGCAGTTGGCGTGGACAGGACAATGAGCAGTTCTTC,CASSWRGQDNEQFF
-,TRBV3-1,many,TRBJ1-5,15,TGTGCCAGCAGCCAAGATCCGACCCCTGGACAGCCCCAGCATTTT,CASSQDPTPGQPQHF
TRBD1,TRBV27,few,TRBJ2-7,14,TGTGCCAGCACCCGGACAGGGGCTTCCTACGAGCAGTACTTC,CASTRTGASYEQYF
-,TRBV5-1,few,TRBJ2-1,15,TGCGCCAGCAGCATTGGCCTTCCAAGCGGTAATGAGCAGTTCTTC,CASSIGLPSGNEQFF
TRBD2,TRBV5-1,few,TRBJ2-3,14,TGCGCCAGCAGCTTGATAGCGGGGATAGATACGCAGTATTTT,CASSLIAGIDTQYF
-,TRBV10-3,-,TRBJ2-1,14,TGTGCCATCAGTGACCCCCGGGGACACAATGAGCAGTTCTTC,CAISDPRGHNEQFF
TRBD1,TRBV18,-,TRBJ2-6,17,TGTGCCAGCTCACTCCGGGACAGGGCTGCCGGGGCCAACGTCCTGACTTTC,CASSLRDRAAGANVLTF
-,TRBV29-1,few,TRBJ1-2,11,TGCAGCTCGGCGGGGAACTATGGCTACACCTTC,CSSAGNYGYTF
-,TRBV12-3/TRBV12-4,few,TRBJ1-5,13,TGTGCCAGCACCTCAGGGGTGAGTCAGCCCCAGCATTTT,CASTSGVSQPQHF
-,TRBV2,-,TRBJ2-7,12,TGTGCCAGCAGTGGAGACTCCTACGAGCAGTACTTC,CASSGDSYEQYF
-,TRBV9,many,TRBJ2-1,16,TGTGCCAGCAGCGTAGATTTTCCAGGGGTTGGGAATGAGCAGTTCTTC,CASSVDFPGVGNEQFF
TRBD2,TRBV29-1,few,TRBJ2-2,14,TGCAGAGACCCTAGCGGGAAGGGCACCGGGGAGCTGTTTTTT,CRDPSGKGTGELFF
TRBD1,TRBV5-5,few,TRBJ1-2,16,TGTGCCAGCAGCGGAACCGGGACAGATCTGAACTATGGCTACACCTTC,CASSGTGTDLNYGYTF
-,TRBV7-9,many,TRBJ2-1,14,TGTGCCAGCAGCTTAGTAGGGCGTGGCAATGAGCAGTTCTTC,CASSLVGRGNEQFF
-,TRBV7-9,many,TRBJ2-2,15,TGTGCCAGCAGCCTAGAGACAGGGAACACCGGGGAGCTGTTTTTT,CASSLETGNTGELFF
TRBD1,TRBV29-1,many,TRBJ2-1,14,TGCAGCGCCCTCAAGAACACAGGGGCAGTTGAGCAGTTCTTC,CSALKNTGAVEQFF
-,TRBV24-1,few,TRBJ2-3,13,TGTGCCACCAGTGACAGCGCACCCCATTATCAGTATTTT,CATSDSAPHYQYF
-,TRBV4-1,many,TRBJ2-3,15,TGCGCCAGCAGCCAAGGGACTGGGATGGGAGATACGCAGTATTTT,CASSQGTGMGDTQYF
-,TRBV16,many,TRBJ2-2,14,TGTGCCAGCAGCCGCTCGACAGGCACCGGGGAGCTGTTTTTT,CASSRSTGTGELFF
-,TRBV20-1,few,TRBJ2-5,13,TGCAGTGCTAGACAGGGGTATATGGAGACCCAGTACTTC,CSARQGYMETQYF
TRBD1,TRBV29-1,-,TRBJ1-2,11,TGCAGCGTTGACAGGGGGCATGGCTACACCTTC,CSVDRGHGYTF
-,TRBV6-2/TRBV6-3,few,TRBJ2-7,15,TGTGCCAGCAGTTACTGGGGCGGTTCATCCTACGAGCAGTACTTC,CASSYWGGSSYEQYF
-,TRBV27,-,TRBJ2-4,14,TGTGCCAGCACCTCAAGACCTGGGGAAAACATTCAGTACTTC,CASTSRPGENIQYF
TRBD2,TRBV7-2,-,TRBJ2-3,13,TGTGCCAGCAGCCCTAGCGGGCCAGATACGCAGTATTTT,CASSPSGPDTQYF
TRBD2,TRBV29-1,few,TRBJ2-1,13,TGCAGCGTTAAAAAACTAGCGGGAGTTGAGCAGTTCTTC,CSVKKLAGVEQFF
-,TRBV7-9,medium-sized,TRBJ2-3,11,TGTGCCAGCAGTAGTACAGATACGCAGTATTTT,CASSSTDTQYF
TRBD2,TRBV4-2,-,TRBJ2-1,16,TGTGCCAGCAGCCAAGAACCGGCTAGCGGGGTGATTGAGCAGTTCTTC,CASSQEPASGVIEQFF
TRBD1,TRBV7-2,many,TRBJ2-2,16,TGTGCCAGCAGCTTAGCGGGACAGGGGAGCACCGGGGAGCTGTTTTTT,CASSLAGQGSTGELFF
-,TRBV29-1,many,TRBJ2-2,18,TGCAGCGTCTCCGCCTGGGGCCCCATGGGGGGAAACACCGGGGAGCTTTTTTTT,CSVSAWGPMGGNTGELFF
TRBD1,TRBV11-2,few,TRBJ2-7,12,TGTGCCAGCAGCATCAGGGGGTTGGAGCAGTACTTC,CASSIRGLEQYF
TRBD2,TRBV7-3,many,TRBJ2-3,15,TGTGCCAGCAGCAGGACTAGCGGGGGCACAGATACGCAGTATTTT,CASSRTSGGTDTQYF
-,TRBV11-2,-,TRBJ2-7,14,TGTGCCAGCAGCTCCCATAGAGAGCCCTACGAGCAGTACTTC,CASSSHREPYEQYF
TRBD1,TRBV6-6,many,TRBJ1-5,16,TGTGCCAGCAGTCACAGACAGGGGGTAGGAAATCAGCCCCAGCATTTT,CASSHRQGVGNQPQHF
TRBD1,TRBV29-1,few,TRBJ2-1,14,TGCAGCGTTCCCCCGGGACAGACCTACAATGAGCAGTTCTTC,CSVPPGQTYNEQFF
-,TRBV9,many,TRBJ2-7,13,TGTGCCAGCAGCGCAGTCGAGAGGGCCGAGCAGTACTTC,CASSAVERAEQYF
-,TRBV7-3,-,TRBJ2-1,15,TGTGCCAGCAGCCCCGCGAGGAGCTCCTACAATGAGCAGTTCTTC,CASSPARSSYNEQFF
-,TRBV5-1,-,TRBJ2-7,13,TGCGCCAGCAGCTTGATCCAGGGATACGAGCAGTACTTC,CASSLIQGYEQYF
TRBD1,TRBV2,many,TRBJ2-6,15,TGTGCCAGAGGACAGGGTCGGACTGGGGCCAACGTCCTGACTTTC,CARGQGRTGANVLTF